The entry below describes one T cell receptor beta chain. This record comes from a study of blood T cell repertoires in COVID-19. Looking at the study overall: Acute-phase and convalescent COVID-19 samples originated in the United States, Italy and Spain. T cells, B-cell-depleted T cells, or PBMCs provided the cDNA or gDNA that served as material.

Profiling relied on immunoSEQ multiplex PCR, and the TCRdb table lists in-frame clones only, not all of them. The data contain 93,000 or so clones, around 89% of them singletons. Germline CDR1 is MNHEY and CDR2 is SVGEGT. CDR3 length: 16 amino acids. The V end lost 2 bases, the J end lost 0 bases, and 13 bases lay between the germline ends. What was sequenced was peripheral blood. The chain employs TRBV6-2 or TRBV6-3 and TRBJ1-2; D remains unclear. The source of this sequence is a woman between 55 and 75 years old with acute or convalescent COVID-19. The CDR3 region has the DNA TGTGCCAGCAGTTACGACACCGGGGTCTCTAACTATGGCTACACCTTC. Translated: CASSYDTGVSNYGYTF.